What follows are 21 T cell receptor beta chains derived from one specimen sequenced in a study of blood T cell repertoires in COVID-19. TCRdb's table, derived via immunoSEQ multiplex PCR, lists solely in-frame clones and lacks some. The sample carries roughly 500,000 clones, 75% to 90% recorded once. Sequencing input: peripheral blood. All receptors come from a man between 18 and 29 years old with COVID-19, enrolled during active disease.

The rearrangement uses TRBV9 and TRBJ2-1; 10 bases match TRBD2. V dropped 0 bases and J dropped 10; count of bases not matched to a gene: 10. CDR1 and CDR2 (germline): SGDLS, YYNGEE. The CDR3 length is 16 residues. The CDR3 DNA reads as TGTGCCAGCAGCGTAGCTACACTAGCGGGAACGGGAGAGCAGTTCTTC. Protein sequence: CASSVATLAGTGEQFF.

The J gene is TRBJ2-1, the V gene TRBV2; the match to TRBD1 covers 10 bases. V trimming: 4 bases; J trimming: 0 bases; junction bases outside the gene matches: 6. In germline, CDR1 is SNHLY, CDR2 FYNNEI. The CDR3 extends over 17 amino acids. DNA for the CDR3: TGTGCCAGCAGTGGGGGGACAGGGGCTATCTCCTACAATGAGCAGTTCTTC. Protein product: CASSGGTGAISYNEQFF.

The CDR3 DNA reads TGTGCCAGCAGACCCCGACAGGGGGTAACCTACACTGAAGCTTTCTTT. Translation gives CASRPRQGVTYTEAFF. This chain links TRBV7-9 with TRBJ1-1, with 9 positions matching TRBD1. This CDR3 is 16 amino acids long. Trimming removed 6 bases from V and 3 bases from J; junction bases left unmatched: 11. In germline, CDR1 is SEHNR, CDR2 FQNEAQ (reference sequence). Full variable domain (missing parts from reference TRBV7-9 and TRBJ1-1): DTGVSQNPRHKITKRGQNVTFRCDPISEHNRLYWYRQTLGQGPEFLTYFQNEAQLEKSRLLSDRFSAERPKGSFSTLEIQRTEQGDSAMYLCASRPRQGVTYTEAFFGQGTRLTVV.

This chain uses TRBV7-2 with TRBJ1-1; no definite D call. CDR3 length: 14 residues. V was shortened by 6 bases and J by 5 bases, with 16 bases between the two germline ends. Looked up from germline, CDR1 is SGHTA and CDR2 is FQGNSA. CDR3 in DNA: TGTGCCAGCAGAAGCCGGGTGATCGTAACTGAAGCTTTCTTT. Translated, it gives CASRSRVIVTEAFF.

The sample holds one count of this clone. The CDR3 nucleotides read TGTGCCAGCAGCCCTCTCGGACAGGGGAACACTGAAGCTTTCTTT. Translation gives CASSPLGQGNTEAFF. The chain employs TRBV11-2 and TRBJ1-1, with 8 nucleotides matching TRBD1. The CDR3 runs 15 residues. Unmatched junction bases numbered 6, after V lost 5 bases and J lost 1 base. Germline assignment: CDR1 SGHAT and CDR2 FQNNGV.

This clone was counted once. The chain carries TRBV5-6 and TRBJ2-1; 7 bases align to TRBD2. Germline values: CDR1 SGHDT, CDR2 YYEEEE. V gave up 0 bases and J gave up 6 bases; unmatched junction bases: 3. CDR3 length: 14 amino acids. The CDR3, as DNA: TGTGCCAGCAGCTTGGTTACTAGCGTCAATGAGCAGTTCTTC. Translating it yields CASSLVTSVNEQFF.

CDR3 sequence: CASSISGSTSGELFF. The CDR3, as DNA: TGTGCCAGTAGTATAAGCGGGAGTACCTCCGGGGAGCTGTTTTTT. V usage is TRBV19 and J usage is TRBJ2-2; TRBD2 aligns across 8 bases. The CDR3 covers 15 residues. J gave up 6 bases and V 2 bases, and 5 bases lay outside the gene matches. CDR1 LNHDA and CDR2 SQIVND come from the germline V gene (reference sequence). Together with reference TRBV19 and TRBJ2-2, the CDR3 gives the full variable domain: DGGITQSPKYLFRKEGQNVTLSCEQNLNHDAMYWYRQDPGQGLRLIYYSQIVNDFQKGDIAEGYSVSREKKESFPLTVTSAQKNPTAFYLCASSISGSTSGELFFGEGSRLTVL.

The rearrangement joins TRBV24-1 to TRBJ2-1; 14 nucleotides agree with TRBD2. The CDR3 totals 16 residues. CDR1 KGHDR and CDR2 SFDVKD come from the germline V gene. J gave up 7 bases and V 5 bases, and 6 bases lay outside the gene matches. The CDR3, as DNA: TGTGCCACCAGTGTTCAGACTAGCGGGAGGGCGAATGAGCAGTTCTTC. Protein: CATSVQTSGRANEQFF.

This sequence joins TRBV30 and TRBJ2-2, with D hard to call. V lost 1 base and J 1 base, leaving 4 bases between the germline ends. The CDR3 is 13 residues long. Germline CDR1 is GTSNPN and CDR2 is SVGIG (reference sequence). CDR3 nucleotides: TGTGCCTGGAGTGCCTGGAACACCGGGGAGCTGTTTTTT. It codes for CAWSAWNTGELFF.

In its sample, this clone was seen a few times. The V gene is TRBV29-1, the J gene TRBJ1-2; D call uncertain. Trimming took 7 bases from V and 5 from J, leaving 14 bases between them. CDR3 size: 12 residues. From germline, CDR1 is SQVTM and CDR2 ANQGSEA. This chain's CDR3 is CSGGGWRYGYTF. CDR3 DNA sequence: TGCAGCGGTGGAGGATGGAGGTATGGCTACACCTTC. Variable domain in full (rest from reference TRBV29-1 and TRBJ1-2): SAVISQKPSRDICQRGTSLTIQCQVDSQVTMMFWYRQQPGQSLTLIATANQGSEATYESGFVIDKFPISRPNLTFSTLTVSNMSPEDSSIYLCSGGGWRYGYTFGSGTRLTVV.

The V and J genes are TRBV19 and TRBJ2-7; D perhaps matches TRBD1 (6 bases). The CDR3 totals 17 residues. Germline V gene lookup returns CDR1 LNHDA and CDR2 SQIVND (reference sequence). With 4 bases removed from V and 0 bases from J, the gap between germline ends came to 19 bases. CDR3 protein: CASSKGHRNFNSYEQYF. As DNA, the CDR3 is TGTGCCAGTAGTAAGGGACACCGGAACTTTAACTCCTACGAGCAGTACTTC.

This chain links TRBV11-2 with TRBJ2-3; TRBD2 agrees at 11 bases. The V and J ends lost 4 bases and 8 bases, in that order; junction bases with no gene match: 14. Germline lookup yields CDR1 SGHAT and CDR2 FQNNGV. The CDR3 totals 17 residues. The CDR3 bases are TGTGCCAGCAGCTCACTAACCGGGACTAGCGGAGGGATTACGCAGTATTTT. It yields the protein CASSSLTGTSGGITQYF. Variable domain in full (rest from reference TRBV11-2 and TRBJ2-3): EAGVAQSPRYKIIEKRQSVAFWCNPISGHATLYWYQQILGQGPKLLIQFQNNGVVDDSQLPKDRFSAERLKGVDSTLKIQPAKLEDSAVYLCASSSLTGTSGGITQYFGPGTRLTVL.

The rearrangement joins TRBV20-1 to TRBJ2-7; TRBD1 aligns across 7 bases. V lost 6 bases and J lost 7; bases outside the gene matches: 6. From germline, CDR1 is DFQATT and CDR2 SNEGSKA (reference sequence). The CDR3 loop spans 11 amino acids. This CDR3 reads CSADRQGEQYF. In nucleotides, the CDR3 is TGCAGTGCAGATAGACAGGGAGAGCAGTACTTC.

In this sample, this clone turned up a few times. The J gene is TRBJ1-6, the V gene TRBV10-3; D is ambiguous. V was clipped by 2 bases and J by 0 bases, with 5 bases between them. The CDR3 length is 15 residues. Germline V gene lookup returns CDR1 ENHRY and CDR2 SYGVKD. CDR3 coding DNA: TGTGCCATCAGTGAGGACACCTCCTATAATTCACCCCTCCACTTT. This translates into CAISEDTSYNSPLHF.

The chain recombines TRBV6-5 with TRBJ2-2; no definite D call. Germline V gene sequence: CDR1 MNHEY, CDR2 SVGAGI. V lost 7 bases to trimming and J lost 3 bases, with 6 bases between them. The CDR3 has 12 amino acids. The DNA for the CDR3 is TGTGCCAGCAACAGCTACACCGGGGAGCTGTTTTTT. Translated, it gives CASNSYTGELFF.

The chain combines TRBV7-8 with TRBJ1-5, with 7 positions matching TRBD1. The CDR3 is 17 residues long. Germline V lookup: CDR1 SGHVS, CDR2 FQNEAQ. Trimming removed 4 bases from V and 3 bases from J; junction bases left unmatched: 12. The CDR3 protein is CASSYGAGTEINQPQHF. Here the CDR3 DNA reads TGTGCCAGCAGCTACGGTGCCGGGACAGAGATCAATCAGCCCCAGCATTTT.

The genes are TRBV19 and TRBJ2-1; D not resolved. V was pared by 8 bases and J by 10 bases, with 9 bases between. There are 10 residues in the CDR3. Germline values: CDR1 LNHDA, CDR2 SQIVND (reference sequence). The CDR3 region has the DNA TGTGCCAGTGGATTACAGGAGCAGTTCTTC. It is translated as CASGLQEQFF.

The chain carries TRBV5-3 and TRBJ2-3, with 8 bases matching TRBD1. TRBV5-3 is treated as an ORF (open reading frame) with a function not yet certain. The CDR3 sequence is 15 residues long. Unmatched junction bases numbered 4, after V lost 4 bases and J lost 0 bases. The CDR3 DNA reads TGTGCCAGAAGCGACAGGGGCCCTAGCACAGATACGCAGTATTTT. Translating gives CARSDRGPSTDTQYF.

The V and J genes are TRBV6-5 and TRBJ2-1, with 10 bases aligning to TRBD2. The CDR3 length is 15 residues. CDR1 MNHEY and CDR2 SVGAGI come from the germline V gene. The ends lost 6 bases at V and 5 bases at J; junction bases unmatched: 7. CDR3 bases: TGTGCCAGCAGGGGAAAGCGGGGGGGCAACAATGAGCAGTTCTTC. This codes for CASRGKRGGNNEQFF.

The DNA for the CDR3 is TGTGCCACACTTGGGACAGCGAGGACCCAGTACTTC. Translation: CATLGTARTQYF. The chain is built from TRBV25-1 and TRBJ2-5; 7 bases are shared with TRBD1. The CDR3 covers 12 residues. Unmatched junction bases numbered 9, after V lost 10 bases and J lost 7 bases. Germline assignment: CDR1 MGHDK and CDR2 SYGVNS.

This chain joins TRBV5-1 and TRBJ2-3; TRBD2 matches at 8 bases. CDR1 SGHRS and CDR2 YFSETQ come from the germline V gene. V shed 4 bases and J 2 bases; nucleotides not matched to a gene: 3. This CDR3 is built from 14 residues. The CDR3 DNA is TGCGCCAGCAGCCCGGGACTAGACACAGATACGCAGTATTTT. This translates into CASSPGLDTDTQYF.